This T cell receptor (beta chain) was found in a study of T cell repertoires in cytomegalovirus infection. At the level of the study: Carrying CMV and the relevant HLA type showed in public TCR beta signatures. Study observations and caveats: Within the response measured ex vivo, HLA-C-restricted CMV-specific TCR beta clonotypes were dominant.

This clonotype was seen repeatedly, ten times or more. The target antigen is unknown. Germline V gene data show CDR1 as MNHNY and CDR2 as SVGAGI (reference sequence). Between the trimmed V and J ends, which lost 0 bases and 0 bases, there was a span of 11 bases. The CDR3 has 16 residues. Via MiXCR, TCRdb re-called the reads, giving one row per CDR3 protein. The table lists roughly 320,000 distinct CDR3 sequences, 9.6% of them singletons, with 2% to 3% in the top ten. The clonotype was recovered from a human donor in good health (CMV status not recorded). Some clones in this sample may be carry-over from other donors' samples. Sequenced: PBMCs. This rearrangement joins TRBV6-6 to TRBJ1-1; D is possibly TRBD1 (6 bases). DNA of the CDR3: TGTGCCAGCAGTTACTCGCCAGGGGCCCTGAACACTGAAGCTTTCTTT. Its translation is CASSYSPGALNTEAFF.